This passage covers 5 T cell receptor beta chains from one sample sequenced in a study of T-cell memory formation after mild COVID-19. One entry per CDR3 protein, called by TCRdb with MiXCR from the 5' RACE reads. The table records about 430,000 distinct CDR3 sequences, about a sixth of them present only once. Source material: PBMCs or a T cell subset sorted from them (not recorded which). Receptors were obtained from a man aged 18 to 30 who had mild COVID-19 (a few samples of this study predate the infection). Cell type and time point are not known.

This clonotype was observed a handful of times. CDR3 bases: TGCGCCAGCAGCCAAGATTGGGGACAGGGAGCAGGAGAGACCCAGTACTTC. Encoded protein: CASSQDWGQGAGETQYF. The chain is built from TRBV4-3 and TRBJ2-5; 9 positions agree with TRBD1. The CDR3 is 17 residues long. The V and J ends lost 0 bases and 4 bases, in that order; junction bases with no gene match: 9. CDR1 and CDR2 from the germline V gene are LGHNA and YSLEER.

Ten or more counts support this clonotype. The chain joins TRBV5-1 to TRBJ2-1, with 8 bases aligning to TRBD1. Germline V gives CDR1 SGHRS, CDR2 YFSETQ. The CDR3 contains 15 residues. V shed 4 bases and J 4 bases; nucleotides not matched to a gene: 7. This chain's CDR3 is CASSDGTGVYNEQFF. In DNA, the CDR3 is TGCGCCAGCAGCGACGGGACAGGAGTGTACAATGAGCAGTTCTTC.

The V gene is TRBV6-1, the J gene TRBJ2-1, with no clear D. The CDR3 runs to 16 residues. The germline V gene encodes CDR1 MNHNS and CDR2 SASEGT. The germline V and J ends were trimmed by 3 bases and 0 bases, with 12 bases remaining between them. CDR3 nucleotide sequence: TGTGCCAGCAGTGATCTGTGGGCAGCCTCCTACAATGAGCAGTTCTTC. Translating gives CASSDLWAASYNEQFF.

This sequence joins TRBV5-1 and TRBJ2-1, with TRBD2 identical over 10 bases. J lost 4 bases, V lost 0 bases, and 7 bases had no gene match. The CDR3 length is 17 residues. Germline CDR1 SGHRS, CDR2 YFSETQ. The CDR3 reads CASSLDSGGPVYNEQFF. The DNA for the CDR3 is TGCGCCAGCAGCTTGGATAGCGGGGGGCCGGTATACAATGAGCAGTTCTTC.

This clonotype was seen ten or more times. The V gene is TRBV7-3, the J gene TRBJ2-5; TRBD2 aligns across 7 bases. The germline CDR1 and CDR2 sequences are SGHTA and FQGTGA. This CDR3 is built from 15 residues. V lost 2 bases to trimming and J lost 3 bases; unmatched junction nucleotides: 6. The CDR3 spells CASSLGASGKETQYF. The CDR3 coding sequence is TGTGCCAGCAGCTTAGGGGCTAGCGGTAAAGAGACCCAGTACTTC.